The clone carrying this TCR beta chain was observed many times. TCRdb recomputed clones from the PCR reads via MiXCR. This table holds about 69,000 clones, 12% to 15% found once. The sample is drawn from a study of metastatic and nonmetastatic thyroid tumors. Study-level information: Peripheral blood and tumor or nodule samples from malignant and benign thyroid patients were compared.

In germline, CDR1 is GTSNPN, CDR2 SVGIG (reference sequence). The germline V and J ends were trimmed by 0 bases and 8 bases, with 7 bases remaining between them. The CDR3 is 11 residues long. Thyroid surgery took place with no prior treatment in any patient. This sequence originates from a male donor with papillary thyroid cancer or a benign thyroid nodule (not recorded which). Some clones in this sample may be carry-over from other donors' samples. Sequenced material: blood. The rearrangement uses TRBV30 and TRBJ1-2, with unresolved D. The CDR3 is CAWSVAGGYTF. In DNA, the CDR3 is TGTGCCTGGAGTGTAGCGGGGGGCTACACCTTC.